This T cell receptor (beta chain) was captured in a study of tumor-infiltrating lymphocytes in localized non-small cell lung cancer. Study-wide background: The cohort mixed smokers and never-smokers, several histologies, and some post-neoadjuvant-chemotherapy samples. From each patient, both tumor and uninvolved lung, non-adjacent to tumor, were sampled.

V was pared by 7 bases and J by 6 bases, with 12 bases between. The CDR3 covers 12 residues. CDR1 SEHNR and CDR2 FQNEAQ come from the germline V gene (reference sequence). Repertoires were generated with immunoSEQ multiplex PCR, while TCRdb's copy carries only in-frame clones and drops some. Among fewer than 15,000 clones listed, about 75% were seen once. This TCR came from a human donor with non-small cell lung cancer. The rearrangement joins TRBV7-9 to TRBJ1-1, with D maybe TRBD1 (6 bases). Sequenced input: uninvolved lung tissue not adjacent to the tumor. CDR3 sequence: CASNPGGPEAFF. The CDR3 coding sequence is TGTGCCAGCAACCCCGGGGGCCCTGAAGCTTTCTTT.